A selection of T cell receptor beta chains follows, all from one sample in a study of cytomegalovirus exposure and HLA in healthy donors. Some clones are missing from TCRdb's copy, which holds only in-frame ones; the method was immunoSEQ multiplex PCR. The sample consists of 60,000 to 85,000 clones, roughly 81% of them appearing once. Sequenced: PBMCs. All receptors derive from a human donor in good health. Each CDR3 is given with its conserved first and last residue. A D gene is named only where the DNA matches it firmly. A clone size is listed for some rows: how often the clone was seen (once, few, many), or a class if it is expanded.

v_call	d_call	clone_size	j_call	cdr3_aa	cdr3_nt
TRBV5-6	TRBD2	.	TRBJ2-1	CASSLVLAGYSHYNEQFF	TGTGCCAGCAGCTTGGTACTAGCGGGGTACTCACACTACAATGAGCAGTTCTTC
TRBV10-1	TRBD2	.	TRBJ2-1	CASSELAGDGRFF	TGCGCCAGCAGTGAACTGGCGGGAGACGGACGGTTCTTC
TRBV6-5	.	once	TRBJ2-7	CASSYSIGAGFEQYF	TGTGCCAGCAGTTACTCGATAGGCGCGGGGTTCGAGCAGTACTTC
TRBV6-5	.	.	TRBJ1-2	CASSNLEGGYGYTF	TGTGCCAGCAGTAACCTCGAGGGAGGCTATGGCTACACCTTC
TRBV30	.	.	TRBJ2-3	CAWVMGVDTQYF	TGTGCCTGGGTAATGGGAGTAGATACGCAGTATTTT
TRBV9	TRBD1	once	TRBJ2-3	CASSVEDRAGDTQYF	TGTGCCAGCAGCGTAGAAGACAGGGCAGGAGATACGCAGTATTTT
TRBV7-8	TRBD1	.	TRBJ1-2	CASRPGQGRDYGYTF	TGTGCCAGCAGACCGGGACAGGGAAGGGACTATGGCTACACCTTC
TRBV27	TRBD1	.	TRBJ2-7	CASSLDRGLNEQYF	TGTGCCAGCAGTTTAGACAGGGGGCTCAACGAGCAGTACTTC
TRBV5-6	.	.	TRBJ1-2	CASSLNRGEGYGYTF	TGTGCCAGCAGCTTGAATAGAGGTGAAGGCTATGGCTACACCTTC
TRBV28	.	.	TRBJ2-7	CASALVGASYEQYF	TGTGCCAGCGCCCTAGTGGGGGCCTCCTACGAGCAGTACTTC
TRBV5-1	TRBD1	few	TRBJ2-2	CASSLQGTGGSPGELFF	TGCGCCAGCAGCTTGCAAGGGACAGGGGGGTCACCCGGGGAGCTGTTTTTT